This TCR beta chain was captured by sequencing in a study of blood T cell repertoires in COVID-19 (TCRdb year 2020). For context, the study as a whole: The collaborator samples originated in the United States, Italy and Spain and spanned the acute and convalescent phases of COVID-19. Sample metadata almost always included a de-identified subject ID, COVID-19 status, age in years and sex. Samples were obtained from the ongoing ImmuneRACE study (first 160 participants) and from 1,254 subjects provided by 6 global collaborators. Where HLA class I and class II types were available, the types were taken from metadata supplied by the sample provider, not from assay-based typing. The material from the prospective study consisted of cDNA or gDNA derived from T cells, B-cell-depleted T cells, or PBMCs. The repertoires were released in a freely available public database meant as a resource for research on the immune response to SARS-CoV-2. Subjects who had been exposed to COVID-19, were actively infected with it, or had recovered from it provided the deeply sampled blood TCRbeta repertoires that made up the dataset.

The germline V gene encodes CDR1 DFQATT and CDR2 SNEGSKA (reference sequence). The CDR3 covers 18 residues, taking in both the cysteine and the phenylalanine. Only the CDR3 DNA stays, 54 bases, in frame from base 1. Trimmed from V: 3 bases; trimmed from J: 7 bases; junction bases lacking a gene match: 16. To note about this clone: The specificity of this receptor is unknown. Per-base quality was not reported, and no clone a single base away is much larger than it.

TCRbeta CDR3 regions were amplified from genomic DNA using the immunoSEQ Assay, a bias-controlled multiplex PCR. In the source study's methods: Nucleated cell counts per sample were estimated from amplification of reference gene primers within the assay. To quantify the absolute abundance of each unique TCRbeta CDR3 rearrangement, sequence reads were collapsed and filtered. For each sample, productive Simpson clonality was calculated as the square root of Simpson's diversity index across productive rearrangements. The source is immuneACCESS, and TCRdb retained only in-frame sequences with V and J called. Part of the clones is not carried over; for the studies checked, unresolved V genes explain less than half of this, and the remainder is unexplained. That table is the source of V, J and clone size, and D and trimming were worked out from the DNA. The sample records about 60,000 clones, roughly 85% of which are singletons. Of the sample, 4.5% to 6% is held by the ten largest clones.

Whole blood was collected in K2EDTA tubes by collaborating institutions according to the institutions' own protocols. For TCRbeta analysis, collaborators shipped samples in one of three forms: frozen whole blood, isolated PBMCs, or DNA extracted from either of those sample types. Broad study findings and their caveats: Clinical and demographic metadata were provided uncurated, with the amount varying by source and participant.

The chain employs TRBV20-1 and TRBJ1-6, and 9 junction bases match TRBD1. This TCR was sampled from a human donor in a cohort sampled during active COVID-19. The sample consisted of peripheral blood. The nucleotides are TGCAGTGCTAGTCGGAGGACAGGGGTGAATTTGGGCAATTCACCCCTCCACTTT. This is translated as CSASRRTGVNLGNSPLHF.